This T cell receptor beta chain was found in a study of T-cell memory formation after mild COVID-19. TCR alpha and TCR beta cDNA libraries carrying sample barcodes and UMIs came from 5'RACE with constant-segment primers. One entry per CDR3 protein, called by TCRdb with MiXCR from the 5' RACE reads. The sample consists of 150,000 or so distinct CDR3 sequences, roughly 28% of them appearing once. The germline gives CDR1 LGHNA, CDR2 YSLEER. V lost 0 bases and J lost 8, with 11 bases in between. The CDR3 totals 14 residues. Study findings and constraints: While clones contracting from day 15 to 85 were balanced between CD4 and CD8, later expanders leaned CD4+.

This clonotype was counted only a few times. Its antigen is unknown. What was sequenced was PBMCs or a T cell subset sorted from them (not recorded which). V gene TRBV4-3 combines with J gene TRBJ2-4; D perhaps matches TRBD2 (6 bases). The receptor comes from an adult woman who had mild COVID-19 (a few samples of this study predate the infection). Cell type and time point are not known. The CDR3 nucleotides are TGCGCCAGCAGCCAAGATCGCGGGACCGACATTCAGTACTTC. It translates to CASSQDRGTDIQYF.